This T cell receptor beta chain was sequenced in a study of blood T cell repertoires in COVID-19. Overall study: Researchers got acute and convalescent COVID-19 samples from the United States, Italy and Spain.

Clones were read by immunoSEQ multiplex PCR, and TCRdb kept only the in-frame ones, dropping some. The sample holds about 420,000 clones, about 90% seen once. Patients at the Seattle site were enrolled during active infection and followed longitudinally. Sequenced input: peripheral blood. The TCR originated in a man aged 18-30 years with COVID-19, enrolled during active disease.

The CDR3: CASSQDPAGSMYNEQFF. Written as DNA, the CDR3 is TGTGCCAGCAGCCAAGATCCAGCGGGATCGATGTACAATGAGCAGTTCTTC. This chain links TRBV3-1 (or the pseudogene TRBV3-2) with TRBJ2-1; 7 bases fit TRBD2. Germline CDR1 reads LGHDT; CDR2 reads YNNKEL (reference sequence). The CDR3 length is 17 residues. After removal of 0 bases from V and 4 bases from J, the junction contained 9 bases not matched to a gene.